The present T cell receptor (beta chain) was sequenced within a study of a mutant IDH1 vaccine in newly diagnosed glioma. Study overall: Across weeks 1, 3, 5, 7, 11, 15, 19 and 23, patients received a vaccination each time, eight in all. Those enrolled had earlier been treated with radiotherapy, temozolomide, or both, mostly both. The study, taken as a whole, reports: It was around 93% of patients that developed vaccine-induced immune responses. Pseudoprogression appeared independent of alterations in top peripheral clonotypes.

Time point in this sample: week 11, during vaccination. In the vaccine, a single dose held 300 ug of the mutant IDH1 20-mer peptide, along with topical imiquimod. This clone occurred once. Its specificity is unknown. Profiled with immunoSEQ multiplex PCR; TCRdb holds only in-frame clones, not every one. The table shows some 23,000 clones, with 55% to 75% occurring only once. The CDR3 has 15 amino acids. Germline values: CDR1 SGHTA, CDR2 FQGNSA. V was clipped by 1 base and J by 6 bases, with 15 bases between them. The sequencing here drew on peripheral blood mononuclear cells (PBMCs), taken from a glioma patient whose treatment included an IDH1 peptide vaccine. This chain joins TRBV7-2 and TRBJ1-1, with D possibly being TRBD1 (6 bases). The receptor was isolated from a man younger than 30 with glioma. Some clones in this sample may be carry-over from other donors' samples. CDR3 nucleotides: TGTGCCAGCAGCTTAGGCGGGGGGGGCGACCCTGAAGCTTTCTTT. It is translated as CASSLGGGGDPEAFF.